This TCR beta chain was identified during a study of Tregs in tolerant kidney transplant recipients. The V gene's germline CDR1 is SEHNR and CDR2 FQNEAQ (reference sequence). This CDR3 comprises 15 residues. J gave up 4 bases and V 5 bases, and 2 bases lay outside the gene matches. The repertoire was sequenced with immunoSEQ multiplex PCR; TCRdb's copy has only in-frame clones and lacks some. This table has tens of thousands of clones, 93% appearing once. General study findings and limits: This study did not directly address biological reproducibility. The small number of patients limits these findings pending further validation. Tregs expanded with activated donor B cells seemed most donor-specific.

Related graft donors supplied nonmyeloablative bone marrow transplants, and mixed chimerism was transient. Unstimulated regulatory T cells (CD4+CD25+CD127-), CD4+CD25- non-regulatory cells, CD4 and CD8 cells were FACS-sorted from thawed PBMCs. Details on this clone: Its antigen is still unknown.

This TCR derives from a human patient who received a combined kidney and bone marrow transplant. Some T cells may be provided by the graft donor. The sample was CD4+ T cells from blood (PBMCs), taken 12 months after the transplant. The rearrangement links TRBV7-9 to TRBJ2-1; 13 bases align to TRBD2. CDR3 in amino acids: CASSPGLAGYNEQFF. Here the CDR3 DNA reads TGTGCCAGCAGCCCGGGACTAGCGGGATACAATGAGCAGTTCTTC.